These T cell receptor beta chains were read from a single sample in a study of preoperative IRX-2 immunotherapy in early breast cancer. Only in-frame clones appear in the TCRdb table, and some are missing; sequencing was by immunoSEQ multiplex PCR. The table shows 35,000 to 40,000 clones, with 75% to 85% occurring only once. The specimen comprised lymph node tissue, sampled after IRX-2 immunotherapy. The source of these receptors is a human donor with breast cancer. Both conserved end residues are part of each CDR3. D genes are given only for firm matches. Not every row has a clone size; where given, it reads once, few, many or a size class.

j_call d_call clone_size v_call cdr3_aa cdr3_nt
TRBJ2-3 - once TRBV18 CASSPLRDSTDTQYF TGTGCCAGCTCACCGCTAAGGGACAGCACAGATACGCAGTATTTT
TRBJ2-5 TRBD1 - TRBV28 CASSFLQGAETQYF TGTGCCAGCAGTTTCCTACAGGGGGCAGAGACCCAGTACTTC
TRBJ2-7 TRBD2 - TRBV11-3 CASSPRSGALEQYF TGTGCCAGCAGCCCGAGGAGCGGGGCCCTCGAGCAGTACTTC
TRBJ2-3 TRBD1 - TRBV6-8 CASSHDRASDTQYF TGTGCCAGCAGCCACGACAGGGCCTCAGATACGCAGTATTTT
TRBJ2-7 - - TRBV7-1 CASSLGASTYSYEQYF TGTGCCAGCAGCTTGGGGGCCTCAACCTATTCCTACGAGCAGTACTTC
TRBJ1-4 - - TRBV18 CASSRTTGEKLFF TGTGCCAGCTCACGAACGACAGGCGAAAAACTGTTTTTT
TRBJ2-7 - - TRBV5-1 CASSLTGTTYEQYF TGCGCCAGCAGCTTAACCGGGACAACCTACGAGCAGTACTTC
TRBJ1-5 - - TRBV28 CASIPVGEGRGQPQHF TGTGCCAGCATCCCAGTCGGTGAGGGCCGGGGTCAGCCCCAGCATTTT
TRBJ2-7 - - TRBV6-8 CASSYFRTEGPYEQYF TGTGCCAGCAGTTACTTCCGGACGGAGGGCCCCTACGAGCAGTACTTC
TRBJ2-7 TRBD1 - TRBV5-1 CASSPLDREKGEQYF TGCGCCAGCAGCCCCTTGGACAGGGAAAAGGGCGAGCAGTACTTC
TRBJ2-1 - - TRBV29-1 CSVARDTLRQFF TGCAGCGTTGCGCGGGACACTCTTCGTCAGTTCTTC